The 22 T cell receptor beta chains below all came from one sample that was sequenced in a study of CD8 T cells in ankylosing spondylitis. TCRdb reprocessed the 5' RACE reads with MiXCR, giving one entry per CDR3 protein. The sample shows about 170,000 distinct CDR3 sequences, around 19% of them seen only once. Sequencing used blood, either unsorted or a sorted T cell fraction (not recorded which). Receptors were obtained from a male donor with ankylosing spondylitis or in good health (not recorded which).

This chain uses TRBV10-1 with TRBJ2-7; TRBD2 might be the D (6 bases). The CDR3 has 14 amino acids. The V gene lost 4 bases and the J gene lost 0 bases, with 10 bases spanning the gap. Germline CDR1 is WNHNN and CDR2 is SYGVQD (reference sequence). The CDR3 DNA reads as TGCGCCAGCAGTGCCAGCGGGCCCTCCTACGAGCAGTACTTC. Amino acid sequence: CASSASGPSYEQYF.

This clonotype has a handful of counts. The V and J genes are TRBV20-1 and TRBJ2-2; D remains ambiguous. The ends were cut back, 5 bases at V and 1 base at J, with 14 bases in the middle. The CDR3 is made up of 15 amino acids. The germline V gene has CDR1 DFQATT and CDR2 SNEGSKA (reference sequence). As DNA, the CDR3 is TGCAGTGCTCAGAAGGCTATAGGGAACACCGGGGAGCTGTTTTTT. This encodes CSAQKAIGNTGELFF.

This clonotype was counted a few times. The chain links TRBV2 to TRBJ2-1; D is perhaps TRBD2 (6 bases). The CDR3 length is 13 residues. The V gene's germline CDR1 is SNHLY and CDR2 FYNNEI. Trimming took off 8 bases at V and 5 bases at J, with 13 bases between the two ends. This chain's CDR3 is CASSSGLHNEQFF. CDR3 sequence (DNA): TGTGCCAGCTCTTCGGGACTCCACAATGAGCAGTTCTTC.

This clonotype was detected many times. The CDR3 is CASSLTFRDRGGSPLHF. The CDR3 DNA reads as TGCGCCAGCAGCTTAACATTCCGGGACAGGGGAGGATCACCCCTCCACTTT. This chain joins TRBV5-1 and TRBJ1-6; TRBD1 agrees at 10 bases. J gave up 10 bases and V 2 bases, and 12 bases lay outside the gene matches. The germline gives CDR1 SGHRS, CDR2 YFSETQ. The CDR3 extends over 17 amino acids.

The V call is TRBV27, the J call TRBJ2-2, with unresolved D. This CDR3 region has 15 residues. Germline-derived CDR1 and CDR2 are MNHEY and SMNVEV (reference sequence). Deletions cut 3 bases from V and 6 bases from J, with 14 bases between. CDR3 sequence (DNA): TGTGCCAGCAGTTTTTACTACAGTGGTCCCGGGGAGCTGTTTTTT. Its translation: CASSFYYSGPGELFF.

This clonotype was observed at least ten times. This chain uses TRBV29-1 with TRBJ1-1; tentative D call: TRBD1 (5 bases). V was cut by 7 bases and J by 1 base, with 16 bases left in between. The CDR3 has 14 residues. Germline V gives CDR1 SQVTM, CDR2 ANQGSEA. CDR3 DNA sequence: TGCAGCGCCCGGTTTGACAGATCGAACACTGAAGCTTTCTTT. Translating it yields CSARFDRSNTEAFF.

This clonotype was counted many times. The chain is built from TRBV9 and TRBJ2-3; D is possibly TRBD1 or TRBD2 (5 bases each). V gave up 3 bases and J gave up 0 bases, with 8 bases separating them. The CDR3 sequence is 14 residues long. Germline V gene sequence: CDR1 SGDLS, CDR2 YYNGEE. DNA of the CDR3: TGTGCCAGCAGCGCGGGACGAAGCACAGATACGCAGTATTTT. Protein product: CASSAGRSTDTQYF.

At least ten counts were recorded for this clonotype. J is TRBJ2-1 and V is TRBV5-1; D might be TRBD1 (5 bases). This CDR3 spans 14 amino acids. CDR1 and CDR2 (germline): SGHRS, YFSETQ. With 2 bases removed from V and 5 bases from J, the gap between germline ends came to 11 bases. The CDR3 DNA follows: TGCGCCAGCAGCTTCGCGACGGACAACAATGAGCAGTTCTTC. It is translated as CASSFATDNNEQFF.

This clonotype was counted many times. The V call is TRBV12-3 or TRBV12-4, the J call TRBJ2-1; D is unresolved. Trimming took off 5 bases at V and 4 bases at J, with 12 bases between the two ends. This CDR3 spans 14 amino acids. The CDR3 region is CASSLFPSYNEQFF. CDR3 nucleotide sequence: TGTGCCAGCAGTCTGTTTCCGAGTTACAATGAGCAGTTCTTC.

This clonotype was detected ten times or more. DNA for the CDR3: TGCAGTGCTAGAAGCTGGCGGGAGAGCGTAGAGACCCAGTACTTC. Residues: CSARSWRESVETQYF. V and J are TRBV20-1 and TRBJ2-5; 7 bases line up with TRBD2. The CDR3 contains 15 residues. The germline CDR1 and CDR2 sequences are DFQATT and SNEGSKA (reference sequence). After removal of 2 bases from V and 4 bases from J, the junction contained 10 bases not matched to a gene.

The chain is built from TRBV20-1 and TRBJ1-3; tentative D call: TRBD1 (6 bases). The V gene's germline CDR1 is DFQATT and CDR2 SNEGSKA (reference sequence). CDR3 size: 13 residues. Trimming pared 6 bases from V and 0 bases from J, leaving 9 bases between. The CDR3 is CSAGQTSGNTIYF. CDR3 bases: TGCAGTGCAGGACAGACCTCTGGAAACACCATATATTTT.

This clonotype was seen repeatedly, ten times or more. V usage is TRBV20-1 and J usage is TRBJ2-3; the D is unclear. The CDR3 is made up of 14 amino acids. CDR1 is DFQATT and CDR2 is SNEGSKA in the germline V gene (reference sequence). Trimming took 0 bases from V and 6 from J, leaving 13 bases between them. CDR3 sequence reads: CSARDPPRPDTQYF. The CDR3 DNA follows: TGCAGTGCTAGAGATCCCCCGAGGCCTGATACGCAGTATTTT.

The rearrangement uses TRBV6-6 and TRBJ2-1; the match to TRBD2 covers 11 bases. In germline, CDR1 is MNHNY, CDR2 SVGAGI (reference sequence). Unmatched junction bases numbered 0, after V lost 2 bases and J lost 3 bases. The CDR3 extends over 15 amino acids. The chain's CDR3 is CASSYLAGGYNEQFF. The CDR3 DNA reads TGTGCCAGCAGTTACCTAGCGGGAGGCTACAATGAGCAGTTCTTC.

This clonotype was observed a few times. Because the CDR3's place on the DNA is in doubt, the DNA is left out and the CDR3 is given as listed by TCRdb. The J gene is TRBJ2-1, the V gene TRBV28; the table assigns TRBD1, which was not confirmed against the DNA. The CDR3 numbers 14 amino acids, ends counted. Germline V CDR1 and CDR2: MDHEN, SYDVKM. The CDR3 here is CASFGNGTYNEQFF.

This clonotype was seen only a few times. This chain links TRBV27 with TRBJ2-7; 9 positions agree with TRBD1. This CDR3 has 17 amino acids. Germline assignment: CDR1 MNHEY and CDR2 SMNVEV (reference sequence). The trim removed 4 bases at V and 2 bases at J, leaving 12 bases unmatched. The CDR3 loop is CASSSYHGTGIAYEQYF. CDR3 DNA sequence: TGTGCCAGCAGTTCTTACCACGGGACAGGGATCGCCTACGAGCAGTACTTC.

J is TRBJ2-1 and V is TRBV20-1; D is unresolved. CDR1 and CDR2 from the germline V gene are DFQATT and SNEGSKA (reference sequence). The V and J ends lost 4 bases and 0 bases respectively, with 13 bases between them. CDR3 length equals 15 residues. The CDR3 loop reads CSATTGSTSYNEQFF. The DNA of the CDR3 is TGCAGTGCTACAACGGGTTCCACCTCCTACAATGAGCAGTTCTTC.

This chain joins TRBV29-1 and TRBJ2-1; possibly TRBD2 for D (6 bases). The CDR3 is 13 amino acids. Trimming took 7 bases from V and 0 from J, leaving 10 bases between them. Germline-derived CDR1 and CDR2 are SQVTM and ANQGSEA. The CDR3: CSGGVSSYNEQFF. The CDR3 nucleotides are TGCAGCGGGGGGGTTAGCTCCTACAATGAGCAGTTCTTC.

At least ten counts were recorded for this clonotype. The genes are TRBV15 and TRBJ2-1; D possibly corresponds to TRBD2 (7 bases). The CDR3 loop spans 15 amino acids. Germline V gene sequence: CDR1 LNHNV, CDR2 YYDKDF (reference sequence). The germline V and J ends were trimmed by 5 bases and 4 bases, with 15 bases remaining between them. In DNA, the CDR3 is TGTGCCACCAGCGGGGGGCTAGCGGAGTACAATGAGCAGTTCTTC. Translation gives CATSGGLAEYNEQFF. Supplemented by reference TRBV15 and TRBJ2-1, the full variable domain reads DAMVIQNPRYQVTQFGKPVTLSCSQTLNHNVMYWYQQKSSQAPKLLFHYYDKDFNNEADTPDNFQSRRPNTSFCFLDIRSPGLGDTAMYLCATSGGLAEYNEQFFGPGTRLTVL.

This chain uses TRBV7-9 with TRBJ1-1; weak D call: TRBD1 (5 bases). The CDR3 length is 15 residues. The germline CDR1 and CDR2 sequences are SEHNR and FQNEAQ (reference sequence). V was pared by 0 bases and J by 5 bases, with 13 bases between. CDR3 amino acids: CASSLAGRDWTEAFF. Here the CDR3 DNA reads TGTGCCAGCAGCTTAGCGGGCAGGGATTGGACTGAAGCTTTCTTT. Variable domain in full (rest from reference TRBV7-9 and TRBJ1-1): DTGVSQNPRHKITKRGQNVTFRCDPISEHNRLYWYRQTLGQGPEFLTYFQNEAQLEKSRLLSDRFSAERPKGSFSTLEIQRTEQGDSAMYLCASSLAGRDWTEAFFGQGTRLTVV.

This clonotype was seen repeatedly, ten times or more. This chain connects TRBV2 to TRBJ2-7; maybe TRBD2 (6 bases). The CDR3 extends over 14 amino acids. V gave up 3 bases and J gave up 0 bases, with 9 bases separating them. Germline assignment: CDR1 SNHLY and CDR2 FYNNEI. Here the CDR3 DNA reads TGTGCCAGCAGTGATGGGGGGTTCTCCTACGAGCAGTACTTC. Translating gives CASSDGGFSYEQYF.

This chain links TRBV7-2 with TRBJ2-1; possibly TRBD2 for D (6 bases). This CDR3 contains 15 residues. Germline V gives CDR1 SGHTA, CDR2 FQGNSA. V lost 1 base, J lost 6 bases, and 13 bases lay in between. CDR3 in amino acids: CASSLGGRDFNEQFF. The DNA of the CDR3 is TGTGCCAGCAGCTTAGGGGGACGGGACTTCAATGAGCAGTTCTTC.

The rearrangement links TRBV21-1 to TRBJ2-2; the table gives TRBD1 as D, unverified against the DNA. TRBV21-1 is tagged as a pseudogene. The CDR3 length is 16 residues. The CDR3 sequence: CASPKGRTGYTGELFF. DNA of the CDR3: TGTGCCAGCCCAAAAGGGCGGACAGGGTACACCGGGGAGCTGTTTTTT.